What follows are 19 T cell receptor beta chains derived from one specimen sequenced in a study of control samples from healthy donors and cancer patients. Using immunoSEQ multiplex PCR, the repertoire was profiled, and TCRdb retains in-frame clones only, with some absent. The sample comprises roughly 92,000 clones, roughly nine tenths of which are singletons, and approximately 7.6% rests with the top ten. Sequenced: blood. The receptor source for this set is a woman between 55 and 75 years old in good health.

CDR3 sequence reads: CASSFSGYEQYF. CDR3 bases: TGTGCCAGCAGTTTTTCAGGGTACGAGCAGTACTTC. V and J are TRBV12-3 or TRBV12-4 and TRBJ2-7; the D gene is possibly TRBD1 (5 bases). CDR3 length: 12 residues. Deletions cut 3 bases from V and 4 bases from J, with 7 bases between.

The chain employs TRBV11-2 and TRBJ1-5; 7 bases align to TRBD1. V lost 0 bases and J lost 6; bases outside the gene matches: 5. Germline assignment: CDR1 SGHAT and CDR2 FQNNGV. This CDR3 contains 15 residues. CDR3 amino acids: CASSLDVTGVQPQHF. The CDR3 DNA follows: TGTGCCAGCAGCTTAGATGTCACAGGGGTTCAGCCCCAGCATTTT.

The chain has TRBV7-2 and TRBJ2-1; perhaps TRBD1 as D (6 bases). Germline V gene sequence: CDR1 SGHTA, CDR2 FQGNSA. Trimming took 1 base from V and 7 from J, leaving 14 bases between them. The CDR3 contains 15 residues. The CDR3 DNA reads TGTGCCAGCAGCTTAGACCCAGGGGCTGAAAATGAGCAGTTCTTC. This sequence encodes CASSLDPGAENEQFF.

A single count supports this clone. This chain uses TRBV28 with TRBJ1-2, with 8 bases aligning to TRBD1. Germline V gene lookup returns CDR1 MDHEN and CDR2 SYDVKM. The CDR3 contains 16 residues. V trimming: 4 bases; J trimming: 5 bases; junction bases outside the gene matches: 12. The chain's CDR3 is CASSSQGAITGYGYTF. The DNA for the CDR3 is TGTGCCAGCAGTTCCCAGGGGGCGATTACAGGGTATGGCTACACCTTC.

Only a few counts were recorded for this clone. V is TRBV4-2 and J is TRBJ1-5; 8 positions match TRBD1. CDR3 length: 14 residues. The germline gives CDR1 LGHNA, CDR2 YNFKEQ. V lost 4 bases to trimming and J lost 6 bases; unmatched junction nucleotides: 5. The CDR3 is CASSRDRGGQPQHF. The CDR3 nucleotides read TGTGCCAGCAGCCGCGACAGGGGAGGTCAGCCCCAGCATTTT.

The chain has TRBV5-1 and TRBJ2-1, with D unresolved. The germline CDR1 and CDR2 sequences are SGHRS and YFSETQ. CDR3 length equals 13 residues. Trimming took 0 bases from V and 8 from J, leaving 9 bases between them. The CDR3 loop reads CASSLDRGDEQFF. The CDR3 DNA reads as TGCGCCAGCAGCTTGGATCGTGGGGATGAGCAGTTCTTC.

The V call is TRBV19, the J call TRBJ2-2, with 9 nucleotides matching TRBD2. The CDR3 is 15 residues long. V dropped 3 bases and J dropped 3; count of bases not matched to a gene: 2. Germline V gives CDR1 LNHDA, CDR2 SQIVND (reference sequence). In DNA, the CDR3 is TGTGCCAGTAGTATGGCGGGAGGGTACACCGGGGAGCTGTTTTTT. Translation gives CASSMAGGYTGELFF.

The chain is built from TRBV5-1 and TRBJ2-3; possibly TRBD2 for D (5 bases). The CDR3 sequence is 15 residues long. Germline V gives CDR1 SGHRS, CDR2 YFSETQ. Between the trimmed V and J ends, which lost 4 bases and 4 bases, there was a span of 16 bases. CDR3 sequence (DNA): TGCGCCAGCAGCCCCGAGGGTCTAGTCGCAGATACGCAGTATTTT. It translates to CASSPEGLVADTQYF.

This clone has a single count. The chain is built from TRBV6-4 and TRBJ1-2; no clear D. V was shortened by 7 bases and J by 3 bases, with 3 bases between the two germline ends. Looked up from germline, CDR1 is MRHNA and CDR2 is SNTAGT. The CDR3 length is 10 residues. The CDR3, as DNA: TGTGCCAGCACCTACTATGGCTACACCTTC. Translated: CASTYYGYTF.

The chain recombines TRBV15 with TRBJ1-5; a weak D match, TRBD1 (5 bases). V was pared by 6 bases and J by 4 bases, with 16 bases between. The germline V gene has CDR1 LNHNV and CDR2 YYDKDF (reference sequence). The CDR3 extends over 15 amino acids. The CDR3: CATRLVGTLNQPQHF. In nucleotides, the CDR3 is TGTGCCACCAGGTTGGTAGGGACTTTGAATCAGCCCCAGCATTTT.

The V gene is TRBV20-1, the J gene TRBJ2-3; possible D gene TRBD1, 6 bases. Germline CDR1 is DFQATT and CDR2 is SNEGSKA (reference sequence). The CDR3 has 11 amino acids. Trimming stripped 6 bases from V and 6 bases from J, with 10 bases between. CDR3 sequence reads: CSARQGDTQYF. The DNA of the CDR3 is TGCAGTGCCCGGCAGGGGGATACGCAGTATTTT.

The CDR3 reads CASNQRVGGTEAFF. In DNA, the CDR3 is TGTGCCAGCAATCAAAGGGTGGGTGGCACTGAAGCTTTCTTT. V is TRBV6-5 and J is TRBJ1-1; D not resolved. The CDR3 extends over 14 amino acids. Per the germline V gene, CDR1 is MNHEY and CDR2 is SVGAGI. The ends were cut back, 7 bases at V and 4 bases at J, with 16 bases in the middle.

The chain is built from TRBV4-2 and TRBJ2-1; a weak D match, TRBD2 (6 bases). Per germline, CDR1 LGHNA and CDR2 YNFKEQ. V lost 0 bases and J lost 7, with 13 bases in between. The CDR3 covers 15 residues. Here the CDR3 DNA reads TGTGCCAGCAGCCAAGACCAGACTCGGGGGAATGAGCAGTTCTTC. It codes for CASSQDQTRGNEQFF.

The chain couples TRBV5-1 to TRBJ1-4; 7 nucleotides line up with TRBD1. CDR1 SGHRS and CDR2 YFSETQ come from the germline V gene. CDR3 size: 15 residues. V dropped 0 bases and J dropped 8; count of bases not matched to a gene: 7. The CDR3 protein is CASSLEGRGVEKLFF. The CDR3 nucleotides are TGCGCCAGCAGCTTGGAAGGCAGGGGGGTCGAAAAACTGTTTTTT.

J is TRBJ1-1 and V is TRBV11-2; D not resolved. This CDR3 is 14 amino acids long. The V gene's germline CDR1 is SGHAT and CDR2 FQNNGV. The V end was cut by 1 base, the J end by 1 base, with 7 bases between. CDR3 in DNA: TGTGCCAGCAGCTTAGTTGGCAGGAACACTGAAGCTTTCTTT. Its translation is CASSLVGRNTEAFF. Complete variable domain (other parts from reference TRBV11-2 and TRBJ1-1): EAGVAQSPRYKIIEKRQSVAFWCNPISGHATLYWYQQILGQGPKLLIQFQNNGVVDDSQLPKDRFSAERLKGVDSTLKIQPAKLEDSAVYLCASSLVGRNTEAFFGQGTRLTVV.

The chain recombines TRBV19 with TRBJ1-1; TRBD1 is a possible D gene (6 bases). Germline lookup yields CDR1 LNHDA and CDR2 SQIVND (reference sequence). The CDR3 is made up of 14 amino acids. V shed 8 bases and J shed 6 bases, with 19 bases lying between them. The CDR3 region is CASPPLGAVPEAFF. CDR3 coding DNA: TGTGCCAGTCCACCATTGGGGGCCGTCCCTGAAGCTTTCTTT.

V usage is TRBV4-2 and J usage is TRBJ1-5; 7 bases map to TRBD1. The germline V gene has CDR1 LGHNA and CDR2 YNFKEQ. J lost 2 bases, V lost 7 bases, and 26 bases had no gene match. CDR3 length: 21 amino acids. In DNA form, the CDR3 reads TGTGCCAGCACCCCCTTCCCCACCGGGACAGCCCATCGGGCGGGCAATCAGCCCCAGCATTTT. It translates to CASTPFPTGTAHRAGNQPQHF.

The chain uses TRBV4-3 and TRBJ1-4; D is undetermined. The V gene lost 4 bases and the J gene lost 8 bases, with 14 bases spanning the gap. Germline CDR1 and CDR2: LGHNA and YSLEER. The CDR3 loop spans 14 amino acids. The CDR3 DNA reads as TGCGCCAGCAGCCGCCAATCGGGCGGGGAAAAACTGTTTTTT. It encodes CASSRQSGGEKLFF.

V and J are TRBV27 and TRBJ1-2, with TRBD1 matching over 9 bases. Germline trimming cut 6 bases from V and 7 bases from J; bases unmatched to any gene: 9. The CDR3 contains 14 residues. Germline V gene data show CDR1 as MNHEY and CDR2 as SMNVEV (reference sequence). This CDR3 reads CASRATTGGFGYTF. CDR3 DNA: TGTGCCAGCAGGGCTACGACAGGGGGTTTTGGCTACACCTTC.